This TCR beta chain originates from a study of cytotoxic CD8 clonotypes in ibrutinib-treated CLL. Sequencing was performed with immunoSEQ multiplex PCR; in TCRdb, only in-frame clones are kept and a portion is missing. The sample contains 110,000 to 150,000 clones, 75% to 85% of which appear only once. The CDR3 has 15 residues. Germline V gene sequence: CDR1 SGHTA, CDR2 FQGNSA. V was pared by 4 bases and J by 5 bases, with 9 bases of the junction left unmatched. This specimen consisted of PBMCs, obtained after 12 months of ibrutinib treatment. The sequence derives from a human donor with chronic lymphocytic leukemia. The rearrangement links TRBV7-2 to TRBJ2-7; 9 nucleotides match TRBD1. CDR3 DNA: TGTGCCAGCAGCTCCCGGGACAGGGCCTCACACGAGCAGTACTTC. It is translated as CASSSRDRASHEQYF. Full variable domain (rest looked up from reference TRBV7-2 and TRBJ2-7): GAGVSQSPSNKVTEKGKDVELRCDPISGHTALYWYRQSLGQGLEFLIYFQGNSAPDKSGLPSDRFSAERTGGSVSTLTIQRTQQEDSAVYLCASSSRDRASHEQYFGPGTRLTVT.